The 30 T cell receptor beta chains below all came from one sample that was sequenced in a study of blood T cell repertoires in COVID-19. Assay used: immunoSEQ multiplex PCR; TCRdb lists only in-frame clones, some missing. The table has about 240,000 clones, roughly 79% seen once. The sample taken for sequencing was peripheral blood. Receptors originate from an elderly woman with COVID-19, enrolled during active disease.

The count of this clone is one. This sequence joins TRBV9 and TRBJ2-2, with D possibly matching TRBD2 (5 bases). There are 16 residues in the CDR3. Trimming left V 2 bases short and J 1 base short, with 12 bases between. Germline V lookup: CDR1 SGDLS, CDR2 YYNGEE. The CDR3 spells CASSVSSGWNTGELFF. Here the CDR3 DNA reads TGTGCCAGCAGCGTCTCGAGCGGTTGGAACACCGGGGAGCTGTTTTTT.

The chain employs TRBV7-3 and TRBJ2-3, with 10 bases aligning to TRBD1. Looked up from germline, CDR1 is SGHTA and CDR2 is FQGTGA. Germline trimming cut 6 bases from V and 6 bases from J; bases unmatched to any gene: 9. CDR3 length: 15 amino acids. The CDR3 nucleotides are TGTGCCAGCAGATTGACAGGGGGCAATAAGGATACGCAGTATTTT. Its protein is CASRLTGGNKDTQYF.

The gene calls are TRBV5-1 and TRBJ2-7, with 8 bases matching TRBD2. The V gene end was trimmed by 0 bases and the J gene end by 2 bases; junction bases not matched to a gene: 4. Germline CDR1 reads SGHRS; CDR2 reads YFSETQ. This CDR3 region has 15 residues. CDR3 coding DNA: TGCGCCAGCAGCTTGGCTAGCGGGTACACCTACGAGCAGTACTTC. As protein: CASSLASGYTYEQYF.

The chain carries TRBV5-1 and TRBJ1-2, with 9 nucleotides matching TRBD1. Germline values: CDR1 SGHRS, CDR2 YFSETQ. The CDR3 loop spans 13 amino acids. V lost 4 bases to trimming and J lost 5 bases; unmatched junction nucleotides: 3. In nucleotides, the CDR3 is TGCGCCAGCAGCCGGGACAGGGATTATGGCTACACCTTC. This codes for CASSRDRDYGYTF. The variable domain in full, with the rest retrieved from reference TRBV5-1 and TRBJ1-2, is KAGVTQTPRYLIKTRGQQVTLSCSPISGHRSVSWYQQTPGQGLQFLFEYFSETQRNKGNFPGRFSGRQFSNSRSEMNVSTLELGDSALYLCASSRDRDYGYTFGSGTRLTVV.

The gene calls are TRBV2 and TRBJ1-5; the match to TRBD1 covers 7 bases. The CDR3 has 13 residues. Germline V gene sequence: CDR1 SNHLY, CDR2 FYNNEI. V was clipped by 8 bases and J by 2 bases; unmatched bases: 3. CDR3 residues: CASDREGNQPQHF. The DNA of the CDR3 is TGTGCCAGCGACAGGGAGGGCAATCAGCCCCAGCATTTT.

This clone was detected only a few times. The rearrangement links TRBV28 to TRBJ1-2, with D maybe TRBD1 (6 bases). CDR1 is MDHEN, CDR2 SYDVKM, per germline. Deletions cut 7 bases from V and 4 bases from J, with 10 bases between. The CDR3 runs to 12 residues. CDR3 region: CASTRTVYGYTF. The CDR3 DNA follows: TGTGCCAGCACGCGGACAGTCTATGGCTACACCTTC.

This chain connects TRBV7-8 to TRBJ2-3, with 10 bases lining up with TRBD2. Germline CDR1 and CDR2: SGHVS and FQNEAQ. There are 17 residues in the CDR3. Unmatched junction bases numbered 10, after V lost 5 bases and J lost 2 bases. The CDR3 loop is CASSLRPSGGLTDTQYF. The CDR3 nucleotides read TGTGCCAGCAGCCTCCGTCCTAGCGGGGGCCTCACAGATACGCAGTATTTT.

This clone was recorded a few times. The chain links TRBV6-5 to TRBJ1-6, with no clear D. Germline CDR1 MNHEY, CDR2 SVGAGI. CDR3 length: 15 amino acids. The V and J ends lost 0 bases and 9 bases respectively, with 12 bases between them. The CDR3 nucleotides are TGTGCCAGCAGTTACTCGTGGGAAGGGAGTTCACCCCTCCACTTT. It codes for CASSYSWEGSSPLHF.

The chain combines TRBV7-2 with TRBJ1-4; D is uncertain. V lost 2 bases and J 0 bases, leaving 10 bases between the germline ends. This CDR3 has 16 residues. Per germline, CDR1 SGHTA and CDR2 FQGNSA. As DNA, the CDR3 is TGTGCCAGCAGCTTATACCCCGGGGCAACTAATGAAAAACTGTTTTTT. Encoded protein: CASSLYPGATNEKLFF.

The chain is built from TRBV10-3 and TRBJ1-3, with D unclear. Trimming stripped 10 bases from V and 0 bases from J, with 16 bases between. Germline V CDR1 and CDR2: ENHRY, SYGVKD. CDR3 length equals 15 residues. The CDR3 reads CATSGLIFSGNTIYF. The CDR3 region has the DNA TGTGCCACATCCGGACTAATTTTCTCTGGAAACACCATATATTTT.

The DNA for the CDR3 is TGTGCCAGCAGCCGATTGGACAGATACGAGCAGTACTTC. It translates to CASSRLDRYEQYF. The chain uses TRBV14 and TRBJ2-7; D may be TRBD1 (6 bases). This CDR3 spans 13 amino acids. Germline values: CDR1 SGHDN, CDR2 FVKESK. The V end was cut by 4 bases, the J end by 4 bases, with 11 bases between.

CDR3 in DNA: TGTGCCAGCAGCTTAGTTCCGGCAGGGCTGGAGCAGTACTTC. Encoded protein: CASSLVPAGLEQYF. This chain connects TRBV11-2 to TRBJ2-7; tentatively, D is TRBD1 (5 bases). Trimming stripped 1 base from V and 7 bases from J, with 14 bases between. Looked up from germline, CDR1 is SGHAT and CDR2 is FQNNGV. This CDR3 is built from 14 residues.

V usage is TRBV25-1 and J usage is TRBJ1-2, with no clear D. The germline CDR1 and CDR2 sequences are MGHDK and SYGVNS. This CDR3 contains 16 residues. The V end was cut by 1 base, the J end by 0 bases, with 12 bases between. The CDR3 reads CASSESGLSANYGYTF. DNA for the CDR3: TGTGCCAGCAGTGAATCAGGACTAAGCGCTAACTATGGCTACACCTTC.

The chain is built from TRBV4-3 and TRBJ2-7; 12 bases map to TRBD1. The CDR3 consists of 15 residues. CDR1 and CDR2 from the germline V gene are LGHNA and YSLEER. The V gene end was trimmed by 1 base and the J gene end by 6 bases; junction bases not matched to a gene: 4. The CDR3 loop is CASSQVGTGGSEQYF. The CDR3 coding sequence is TGCGCCAGCAGCCAAGTAGGGACAGGGGGCTCCGAGCAGTACTTC.

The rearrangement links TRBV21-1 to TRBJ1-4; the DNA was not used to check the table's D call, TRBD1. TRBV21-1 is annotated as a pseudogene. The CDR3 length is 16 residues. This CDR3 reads CASSRTGAHLCEKLFF. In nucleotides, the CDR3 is TGTGCCAGCAGCAGGACAGGGGCCCACCTTTGTGAAAAACTGTTTTTT.

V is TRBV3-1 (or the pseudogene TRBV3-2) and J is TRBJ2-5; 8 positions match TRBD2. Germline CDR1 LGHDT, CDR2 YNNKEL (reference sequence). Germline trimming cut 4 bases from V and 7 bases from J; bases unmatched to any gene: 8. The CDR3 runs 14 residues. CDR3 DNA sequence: TGTGCCAGCAGCCCCAAGAGCGGGGGAGCGACCCAGTACTTC. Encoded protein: CASSPKSGGATQYF.

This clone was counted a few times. The CDR3 spells CASSQEPGLAGFYEQYF. The CDR3 DNA is TGCGCCAGCAGCCAAGAGCCCGGACTAGCGGGATTCTACGAGCAGTACTTC. The chain has TRBV4-1 and TRBJ2-7, with 12 bases lining up with TRBD2. V was clipped by 0 bases and J by 3 bases; unmatched bases: 6. This CDR3 contains 17 residues. The V gene's germline CDR1 is MGHRA and CDR2 YSYEKL.

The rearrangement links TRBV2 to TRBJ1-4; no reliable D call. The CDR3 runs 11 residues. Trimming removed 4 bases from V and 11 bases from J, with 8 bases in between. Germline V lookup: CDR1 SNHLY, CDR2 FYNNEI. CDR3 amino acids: CASSVVQKLFF. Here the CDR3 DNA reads TGTGCCAGCAGTGTTGTGCAGAAACTGTTTTTT.

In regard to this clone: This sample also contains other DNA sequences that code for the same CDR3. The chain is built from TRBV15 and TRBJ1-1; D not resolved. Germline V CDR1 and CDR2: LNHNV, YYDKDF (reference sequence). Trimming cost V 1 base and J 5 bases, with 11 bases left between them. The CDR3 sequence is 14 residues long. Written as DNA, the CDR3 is TGTGCCACCAGCAGAGGGGCAGGATGGACTGAAGCTTTCTTT. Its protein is CATSRGAGWTEAFF.

The CDR3 nucleotides read TGTGCCAGCCTAGGGAGCTCCTATAATTCACCCCTCCACTTT. It is translated as CASLGSSYNSPLHF. The V gene is TRBV6-6, the J gene TRBJ1-6; D unresolved. With 8 bases removed from V and 0 bases from J, the gap between germline ends came to 8 bases. The CDR3 length is 14 residues. Looked up from germline, CDR1 is MNHNY and CDR2 is SVGAGI (reference sequence).

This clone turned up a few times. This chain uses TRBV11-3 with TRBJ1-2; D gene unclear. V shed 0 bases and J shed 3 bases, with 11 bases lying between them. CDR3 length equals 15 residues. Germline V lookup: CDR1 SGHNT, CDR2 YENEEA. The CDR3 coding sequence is TGTGCCAGCAGCTTAGATCTAGGCGGATACTATGGCTACACCTTC. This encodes CASSLDLGGYYGYTF.

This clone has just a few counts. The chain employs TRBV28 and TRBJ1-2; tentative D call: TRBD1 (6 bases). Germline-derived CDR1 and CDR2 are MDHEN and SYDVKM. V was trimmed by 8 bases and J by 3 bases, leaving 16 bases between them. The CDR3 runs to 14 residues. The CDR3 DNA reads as TGTGCCAGCTCTTCGCGGGGGCGCTACTATGGCTACACCTTC. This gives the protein CASSSRGRYYGYTF.

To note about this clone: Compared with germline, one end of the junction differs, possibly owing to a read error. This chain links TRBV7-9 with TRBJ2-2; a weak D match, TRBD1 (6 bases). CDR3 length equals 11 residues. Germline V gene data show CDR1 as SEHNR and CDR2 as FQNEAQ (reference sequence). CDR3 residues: CASSRWTDNIF. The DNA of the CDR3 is TGTGCCAGCAGCCGGTGGACAGATAACATTTTT.

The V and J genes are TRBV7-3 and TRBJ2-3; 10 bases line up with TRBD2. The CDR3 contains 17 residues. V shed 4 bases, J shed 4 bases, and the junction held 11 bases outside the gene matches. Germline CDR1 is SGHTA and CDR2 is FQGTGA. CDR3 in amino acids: CASSYQGEAGGPDTQYF. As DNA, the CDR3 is TGTGCCAGCAGCTATCAGGGGGAAGCGGGAGGGCCAGATACGCAGTATTTT.

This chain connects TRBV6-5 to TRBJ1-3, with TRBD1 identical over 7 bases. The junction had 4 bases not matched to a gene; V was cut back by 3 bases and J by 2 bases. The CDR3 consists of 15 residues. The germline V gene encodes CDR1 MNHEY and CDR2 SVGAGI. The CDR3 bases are TGTGCCAGCAGTTATACAGGGGAGGCTGGAAACACCATATATTTT. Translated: CASSYTGEAGNTIYF.

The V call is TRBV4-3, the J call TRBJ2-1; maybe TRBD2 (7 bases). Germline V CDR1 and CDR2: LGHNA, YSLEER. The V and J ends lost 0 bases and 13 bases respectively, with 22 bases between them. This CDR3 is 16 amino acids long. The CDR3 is CASSQEIPSGGGIQFF. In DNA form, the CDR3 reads TGCGCCAGCAGCCAAGAAATCCCTAGCGGAGGGGGTATCCAGTTCTTC.

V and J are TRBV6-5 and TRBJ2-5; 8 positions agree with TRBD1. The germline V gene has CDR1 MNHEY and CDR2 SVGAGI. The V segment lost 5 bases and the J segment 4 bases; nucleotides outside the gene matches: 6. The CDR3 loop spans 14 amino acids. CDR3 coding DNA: TGTGCCAGCAGTCCCTCTACAGGGGGAGAGACCCAGTACTTC. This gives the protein CASSPSTGGETQYF.

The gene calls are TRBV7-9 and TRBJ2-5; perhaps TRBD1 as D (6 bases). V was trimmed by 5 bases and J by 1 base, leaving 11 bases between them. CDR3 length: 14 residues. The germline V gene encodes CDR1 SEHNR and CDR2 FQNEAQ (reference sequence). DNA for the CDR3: TGTGCCAGCAGCCCCGGACAGACCCAAGAGACCCAGTACTTC. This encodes CASSPGQTQETQYF.

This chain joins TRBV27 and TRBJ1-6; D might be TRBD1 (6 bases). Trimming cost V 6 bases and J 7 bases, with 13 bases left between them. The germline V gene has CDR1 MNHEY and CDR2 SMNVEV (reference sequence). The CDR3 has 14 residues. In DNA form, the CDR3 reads TGTGCCAGCAGGACCGGGACACTCAATTCACCCCTCCACTTT. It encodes CASRTGTLNSPLHF.

Written as DNA, the CDR3 is TGTGCCTGGAGGATCAGGGAGAACACTGAAGCTTTCTTT. This encodes CAWRIRENTEAFF. The rearrangement uses TRBV30 and TRBJ1-1, with TRBD1 as a possible D gene (5 bases). Germline V gives CDR1 GTSNPN, CDR2 SVGIG (reference sequence). Trimming took off 3 bases at V and 1 base at J, with 9 bases between the two ends. The CDR3 covers 13 residues.